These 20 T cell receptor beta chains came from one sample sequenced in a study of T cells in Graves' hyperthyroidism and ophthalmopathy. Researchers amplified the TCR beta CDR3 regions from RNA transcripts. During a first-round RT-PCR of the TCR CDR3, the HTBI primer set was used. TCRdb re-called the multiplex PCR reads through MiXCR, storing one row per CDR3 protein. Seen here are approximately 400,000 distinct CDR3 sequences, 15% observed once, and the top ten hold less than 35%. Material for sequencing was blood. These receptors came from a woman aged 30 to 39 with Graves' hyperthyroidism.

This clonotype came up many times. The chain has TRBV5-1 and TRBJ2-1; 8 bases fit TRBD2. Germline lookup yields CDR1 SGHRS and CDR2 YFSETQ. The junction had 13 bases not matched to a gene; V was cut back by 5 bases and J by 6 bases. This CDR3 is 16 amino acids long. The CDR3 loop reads CASSREVGTRPNEQFF. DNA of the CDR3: TGCGCCAGCAGTAGGGAAGTAGGGACTAGGCCCAATGAGCAGTTCTTC.

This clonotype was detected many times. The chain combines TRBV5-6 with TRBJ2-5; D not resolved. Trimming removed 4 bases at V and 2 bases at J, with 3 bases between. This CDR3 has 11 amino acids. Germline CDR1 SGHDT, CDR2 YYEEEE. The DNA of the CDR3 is TGTGCCAGCAGCACTCAAGAGACCCAGTACTTC. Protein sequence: CASSTQETQYF.

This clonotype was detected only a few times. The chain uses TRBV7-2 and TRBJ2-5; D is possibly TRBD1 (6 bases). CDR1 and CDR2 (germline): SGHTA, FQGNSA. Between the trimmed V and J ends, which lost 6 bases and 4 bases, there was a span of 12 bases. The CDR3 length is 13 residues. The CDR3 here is CASRLDSGETQYF. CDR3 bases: TGTGCCAGCAGACTGGACAGCGGAGAGACCCAGTACTTC.

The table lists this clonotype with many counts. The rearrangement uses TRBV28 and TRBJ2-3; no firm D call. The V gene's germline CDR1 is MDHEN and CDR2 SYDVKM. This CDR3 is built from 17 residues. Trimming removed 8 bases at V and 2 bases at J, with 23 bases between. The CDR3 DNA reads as TGTGCCAGCGGCGGAGCTAACCCTGCGGTCCCCACAGATACGCAGTATTTT. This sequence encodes CASGGANPAVPTDTQYF.

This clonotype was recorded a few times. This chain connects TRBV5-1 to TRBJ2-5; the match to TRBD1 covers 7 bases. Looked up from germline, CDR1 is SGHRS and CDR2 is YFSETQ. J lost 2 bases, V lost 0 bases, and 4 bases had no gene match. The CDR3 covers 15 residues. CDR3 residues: CASSLGPGQQETQYF. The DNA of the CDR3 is TGCGCCAGCAGCTTGGGTCCGGGACAGCAAGAGACCCAGTACTTC.

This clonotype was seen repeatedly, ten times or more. The CDR3 region has the DNA TGCAGTGCTAGAGAGTATGAACTGGGGAGGCGACAGCCCCAGCATTTT. Encoded protein: CSAREYELGRRQPQHF. This rearrangement joins TRBV20-1 to TRBJ1-5; no definite D call. CDR3 length: 16 residues. The germline gives CDR1 DFQATT, CDR2 SNEGSKA (reference sequence). V was trimmed by 0 bases and J by 7 bases, leaving 19 bases between them.

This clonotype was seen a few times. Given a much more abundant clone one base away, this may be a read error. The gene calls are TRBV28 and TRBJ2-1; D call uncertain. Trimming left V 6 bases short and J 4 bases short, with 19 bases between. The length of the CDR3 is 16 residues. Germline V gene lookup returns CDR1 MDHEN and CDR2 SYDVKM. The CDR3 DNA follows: TGTGCCAGCAGGAATGGACCAGCCCTTACTTACAATGAGCAGTTCTTC. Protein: CASRNGPALTYNEQFF.

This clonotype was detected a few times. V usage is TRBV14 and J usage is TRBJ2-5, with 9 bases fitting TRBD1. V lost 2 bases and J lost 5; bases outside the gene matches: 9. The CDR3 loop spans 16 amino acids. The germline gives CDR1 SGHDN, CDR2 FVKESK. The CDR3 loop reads CASSQSGTGIWETQYF. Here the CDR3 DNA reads TGTGCCAGCAGCCAATCCGGGACAGGGATATGGGAGACCCAGTACTTC.

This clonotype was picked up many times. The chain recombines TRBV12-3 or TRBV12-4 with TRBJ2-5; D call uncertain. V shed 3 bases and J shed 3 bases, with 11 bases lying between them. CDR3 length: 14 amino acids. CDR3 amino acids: CASSFLPVEETQYF. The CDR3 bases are TGTGCCAGCAGTTTTCTCCCAGTGGAAGAGACCCAGTACTTC.

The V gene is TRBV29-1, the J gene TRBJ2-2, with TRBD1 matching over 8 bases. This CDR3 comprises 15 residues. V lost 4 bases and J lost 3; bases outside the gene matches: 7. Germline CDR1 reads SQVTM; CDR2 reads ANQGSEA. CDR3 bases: TGCAGCGTTGCCCGGACAGGGTTGGACACCGGGGAGCTGTTTTTT. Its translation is CSVARTGLDTGELFF.

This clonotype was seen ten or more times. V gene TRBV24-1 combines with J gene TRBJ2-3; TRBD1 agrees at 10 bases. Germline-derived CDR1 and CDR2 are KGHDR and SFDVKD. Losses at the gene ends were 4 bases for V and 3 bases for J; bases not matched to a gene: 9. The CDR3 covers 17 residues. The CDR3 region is CATSEPAGTGVTDTQYF. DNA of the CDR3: TGTGCCACCAGTGAGCCCGCCGGGACAGGGGTGACAGATACGCAGTATTTT.

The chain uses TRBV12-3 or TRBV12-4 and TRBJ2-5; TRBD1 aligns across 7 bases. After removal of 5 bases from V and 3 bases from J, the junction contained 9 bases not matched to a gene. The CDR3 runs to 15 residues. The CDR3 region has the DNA TGTGCCAGCAGTGGAGACAGGGTGAAGGAAGAGACCCAGTACTTC. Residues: CASSGDRVKEETQYF.

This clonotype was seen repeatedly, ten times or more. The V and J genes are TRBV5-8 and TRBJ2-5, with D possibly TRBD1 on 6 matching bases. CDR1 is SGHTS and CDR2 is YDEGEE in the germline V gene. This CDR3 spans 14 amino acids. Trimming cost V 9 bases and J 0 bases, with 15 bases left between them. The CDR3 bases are TGTGCCACCCAGCGGTCAGGGGACCAAGAGACCCAGTACTTC. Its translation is CATQRSGDQETQYF.

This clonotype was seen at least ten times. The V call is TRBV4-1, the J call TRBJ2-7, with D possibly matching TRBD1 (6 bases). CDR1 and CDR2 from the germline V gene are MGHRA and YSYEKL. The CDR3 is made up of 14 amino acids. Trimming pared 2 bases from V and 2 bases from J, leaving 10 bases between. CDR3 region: CASSQTGFAYEQYF. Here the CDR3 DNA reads TGCGCCAGCAGCCAAACAGGGTTCGCCTACGAGCAGTACTTC.

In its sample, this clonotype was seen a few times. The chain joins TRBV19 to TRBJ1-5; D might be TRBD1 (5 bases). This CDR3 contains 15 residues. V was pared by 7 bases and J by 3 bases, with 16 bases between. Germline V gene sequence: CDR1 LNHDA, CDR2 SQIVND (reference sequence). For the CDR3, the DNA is TGTGCCAGTAACTTTGGCGGGGCGTCCAATCAGCCCCAGCATTTT. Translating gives CASNFGGASNQPQHF. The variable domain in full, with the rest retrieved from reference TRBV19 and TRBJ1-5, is DGGITQSPKYLFRKEGQNVTLSCEQNLNHDAMYWYRQDPGQGLRLIYYSQIVNDFQKGDIAEGYSVSREKKESFPLTVTSAQKNPTAFYLCASNFGGASNQPQHFGDGTRLSIL.

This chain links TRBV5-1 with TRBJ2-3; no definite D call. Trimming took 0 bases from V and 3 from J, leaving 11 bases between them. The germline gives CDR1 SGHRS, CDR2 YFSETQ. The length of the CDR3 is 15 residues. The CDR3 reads CASSLGRFETDTQYF. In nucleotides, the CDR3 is TGCGCCAGCAGCTTGGGGAGATTTGAAACAGATACGCAGTATTTT.

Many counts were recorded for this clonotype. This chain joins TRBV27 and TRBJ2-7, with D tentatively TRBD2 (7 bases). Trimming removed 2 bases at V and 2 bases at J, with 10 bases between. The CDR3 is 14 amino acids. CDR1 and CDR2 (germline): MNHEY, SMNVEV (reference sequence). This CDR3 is CASSLGRGPYEQYF. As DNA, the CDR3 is TGTGCCAGCAGTTTAGGGCGGGGGCCCTACGAGCAGTACTTC.

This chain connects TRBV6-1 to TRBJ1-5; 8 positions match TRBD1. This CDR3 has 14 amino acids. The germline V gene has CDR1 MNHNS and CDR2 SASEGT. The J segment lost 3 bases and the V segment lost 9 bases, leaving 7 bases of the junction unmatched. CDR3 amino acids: CASLAGGDNQPQHF. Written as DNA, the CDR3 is TGTGCCAGTTTGGCAGGGGGCGACAATCAGCCCCAGCATTTT.

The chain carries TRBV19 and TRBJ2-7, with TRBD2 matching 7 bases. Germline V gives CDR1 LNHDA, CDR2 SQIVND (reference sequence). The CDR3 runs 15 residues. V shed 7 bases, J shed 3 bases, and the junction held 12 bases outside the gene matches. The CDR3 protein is CASIKRSGLDYEQYF. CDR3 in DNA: TGTGCCAGTATCAAAAGGAGCGGACTAGACTACGAGCAGTACTTC.

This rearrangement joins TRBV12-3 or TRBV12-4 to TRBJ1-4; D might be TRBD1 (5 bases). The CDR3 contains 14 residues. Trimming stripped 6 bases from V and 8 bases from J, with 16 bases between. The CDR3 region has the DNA TGTGCCAGCAGCGTTGCGGGGGTGGGGGAAAAACTGTTTTTT. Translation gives CASSVAGVGEKLFF.